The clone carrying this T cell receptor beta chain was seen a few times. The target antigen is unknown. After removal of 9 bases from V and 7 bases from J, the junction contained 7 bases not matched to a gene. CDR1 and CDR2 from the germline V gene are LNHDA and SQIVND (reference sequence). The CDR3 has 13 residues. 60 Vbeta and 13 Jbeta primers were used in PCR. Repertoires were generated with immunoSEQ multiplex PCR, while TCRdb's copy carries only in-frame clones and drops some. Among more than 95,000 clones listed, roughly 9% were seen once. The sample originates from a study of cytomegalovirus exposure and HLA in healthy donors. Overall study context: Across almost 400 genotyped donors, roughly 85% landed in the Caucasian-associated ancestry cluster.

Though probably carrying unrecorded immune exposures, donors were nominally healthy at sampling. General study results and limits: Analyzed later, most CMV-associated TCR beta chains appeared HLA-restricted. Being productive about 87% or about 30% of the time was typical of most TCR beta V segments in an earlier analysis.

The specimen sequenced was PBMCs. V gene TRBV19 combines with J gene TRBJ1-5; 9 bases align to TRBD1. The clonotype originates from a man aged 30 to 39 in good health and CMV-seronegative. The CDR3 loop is CASRDRDGQPQHF. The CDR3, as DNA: TGTGCCAGCCGGGACAGGGACGGGCAGCCCCAGCATTTT.